One and the same sample provided the 5 T cell receptor beta chains below, sequenced in a study of blood T cell repertoires in COVID-19. Assay: immunoSEQ multiplex PCR; the TCRdb copy retains only in-frame clones and omits some. The table shows 40,000 to 50,000 clones, with 79% occurring only once. The sequenced sample was peripheral blood. Receptors originate from a man between 65 and 85 years old with acute or convalescent COVID-19.

The chain uses TRBV7-9 and TRBJ1-2, with D possibly TRBD1 on 5 matching bases. Germline V gives CDR1 SEHNR, CDR2 FQNEAQ (reference sequence). The CDR3 has 15 residues. Trimming shortened V by 1 base and J by 4 bases, and 13 bases separated the two germline ends. DNA for the CDR3: TGTGCCAGCAGCTTAGGGCAGGGAGGTGGCTATGGCTACACCTTC. Translated: CASSLGQGGGYGYTF. The variable domain in full, with the rest retrieved from reference TRBV7-9 and TRBJ1-2, is DTGVSQNPRHKITKRGQNVTFRCDPISEHNRLYWYRQTLGQGPEFLTYFQNEAQLEKSRLLSDRFSAERPKGSFSTLEIQRTEQGDSAMYLCASSLGQGGGYGYTFGSGTRLTVV.

V and J are TRBV5-1 and TRBJ2-2, with 12 positions matching TRBD2. Unmatched junction bases numbered 3, after V lost 4 bases and J lost 2 bases. Germline lookup yields CDR1 SGHRS and CDR2 YFSETQ. This CDR3 contains 16 residues. The CDR3 DNA is TGCGCCAGCAGCCCACTAGCGGGGGGTAACACCGGGGAGCTGTTTTTT. It translates to CASSPLAGGNTGELFF.

This clone was counted only a few times. The chain has TRBV30 and TRBJ1-2, with 7 bases matching TRBD1. The CDR3 consists of 16 residues. V was pared by 2 bases and J by 3 bases, with 12 bases of the junction left unmatched. CDR1 and CDR2 from the germline V gene are GTSNPN and SVGIG (reference sequence). In nucleotides, the CDR3 is TGTGCCTGGAGTCCGCGATTCAACAGGGGATACTATGGCTACACCTTC. It is translated as CAWSPRFNRGYYGYTF.

J is TRBJ1-1 and V is TRBV29-1; 7 nucleotides match TRBD1. V was clipped by 7 bases and J by 5 bases; unmatched bases: 7. CDR3 length: 12 amino acids. The germline V gene has CDR1 SQVTM and CDR2 ANQGSEA. CDR3 nucleotides: TGCAGCGCCCGGACAGGAGGTACTGAAGCTTTCTTT. Translation gives CSARTGGTEAFF.

V gene TRBV30 combines with J gene TRBJ1-1, with D possibly being TRBD1 (6 bases). Trimming pared 0 bases from V and 4 bases from J, leaving 6 bases between. This CDR3 spans 12 amino acids. CDR1 GTSNPN and CDR2 SVGIG come from the germline V gene (reference sequence). In DNA, the CDR3 is TGTGCCTGGAGTGTACAGGGCACTGAAGCTTTCTTT. It translates to CAWSVQGTEAFF.